The 15 T cell receptor beta chains reported below all come from one sample, sequenced in a study of T cells after somatic rescue of genetic block. Sequencing was performed with immunoSEQ multiplex PCR; in TCRdb, only in-frame clones are kept and a portion is missing. Among roughly 92,000 clones listed, around 89% were seen once. Material: peripheral blood mononuclear cells (PBMCs). The origin of the receptors is a woman younger than 35.

The V call is TRBV29-1, the J call TRBJ1-2; D is unresolved. The germline gives CDR1 SQVTM, CDR2 ANQGSEA. The CDR3 extends over 13 amino acids. Trimming removed 5 bases at V and 4 bases at J, with 14 bases between. CDR3: CSVSPARGYGYTF. The CDR3 nucleotides are TGCAGCGTTTCCCCCGCCCGCGGCTATGGCTACACCTTC.

The rearrangement joins TRBV18 to TRBJ2-7; possible D gene TRBD2, 6 bases. The germline V and J ends were trimmed by 2 bases and 4 bases, with 15 bases remaining between them. The CDR3 is 15 residues long. The germline V gene has CDR1 KGHSH and CDR2 LQKENI. The CDR3 reads CASSPAVAAYYEQYF. In DNA form, the CDR3 reads TGTGCCAGCTCACCAGCGGTAGCGGCCTATTACGAGCAGTACTTC.

The chain recombines TRBV6-5 with TRBJ1-2, with D unclear. Germline V gene lookup returns CDR1 MNHEY and CDR2 SVGAGI. V was clipped by 0 bases and J by 4 bases, with 15 bases between them. CDR3 size: 16 residues. CDR3 in DNA: TGTGCCAGCAGTTACTCGATTTACCAGACGGGCTATGGCTACACCTTC. Translating gives CASSYSIYQTGYGYTF.

In this sample, this clone turned up once. This chain links TRBV5-8 with TRBJ2-5, with TRBD1 as a possible D gene (5 bases). The J call may be in error: the DNA end matches TRBJ2-7 better. The length of the CDR3 is 12 residues. The germline gives CDR1 SGHTS, CDR2 YDEGEE. The CDR3 reads CASSLEGDEQYF. For the CDR3, the DNA is TGTGCCAGCAGCTTGGAAGGGGACGAGCAGTACTTC.

V gene TRBV28 combines with J gene TRBJ1-4; 8 bases map to TRBD1. V was clipped by 2 bases and J by 3 bases; unmatched bases: 2. CDR3 length equals 15 residues. Germline V gene data show CDR1 as MDHEN and CDR2 as SYDVKM. As DNA, the CDR3 is TGTGCCAGCAGTTTACGGACAGGGCCTAATGAAAAACTGTTTTTT. It codes for CASSLRTGPNEKLFF.

The rearrangement joins TRBV4-2 to TRBJ2-1; D is uncertain. The V and J ends lost 4 bases and 6 bases respectively, with 16 bases between them. The CDR3 length is 15 residues. The germline CDR1 and CDR2 sequences are LGHNA and YNFKEQ. The CDR3 DNA reads as TGTGCCAGCAGCCCCCGTCTAGGATGGGGCAATGAGCAGTTCTTC. It is translated as CASSPRLGWGNEQFF.

The J gene is TRBJ2-1, the V gene TRBV28; 9 bases align to TRBD2. CDR3 length: 20 residues. Trimming at V came to 4 bases and at J to 0 bases, leaving 16 bases not matched to a gene. CDR1 is MDHEN, CDR2 SYDVKM, per germline. CDR3 DNA sequence: TGTGCCAGCAGTTACCCTTTGGATGGCGGGAGGGCGAGCTCCTACAATGAGCAGTTCTTC. Residues: CASSYPLDGGRASSYNEQFF.

The V gene is TRBV5-1, the J gene TRBJ2-3, with 9 bases lining up with TRBD2. The CDR3 runs 18 residues. V lost 3 bases, J lost 4 bases, and 15 bases stayed unmatched. Germline V gene sequence: CDR1 SGHRS, CDR2 YFSETQ. CDR3: CASSSLGTSHSRPDTQYF. CDR3 sequence (DNA): TGCGCCAGCAGCTCCTTAGGGACTAGCCATTCACGCCCAGATACGCAGTATTTT.

The genes are TRBV7-9 and TRBJ1-2; 8 nucleotides match TRBD1. The CDR3 spans 15 residues. V lost 5 bases to trimming and J lost 4 bases; unmatched junction nucleotides: 9. Germline CDR1 is SEHNR and CDR2 is FQNEAQ (reference sequence). CDR3 amino acids: CASSPRGQGSYGYTF. Here the CDR3 DNA reads TGTGCCAGCAGCCCCCGCGGACAGGGAAGCTATGGCTACACCTTC.

V usage is TRBV27 and J usage is TRBJ2-2; 12 bases match TRBD2. CDR3 length equals 18 residues. Germline V gene lookup returns CDR1 MNHEY and CDR2 SMNVEV (reference sequence). V lost 1 base and J lost 7; bases outside the gene matches: 10. The CDR3 is CASSLFLGSSGRDGELFF. The CDR3, as DNA: TGTGCCAGCAGTTTATTTCTGGGGTCTAGCGGGAGGGACGGGGAGCTGTTTTTT.

The gene calls are TRBV6-6 and TRBJ1-1, with D perhaps matching TRBD1 (5 bases). Trimming removed 7 bases at V and 1 base at J, with 10 bases between. This CDR3 has 13 amino acids. Germline CDR1 is MNHNY and CDR2 is SVGAGI (reference sequence). In DNA form, the CDR3 reads TGTGCCAGCAAAGGTACAGGGAACACTGAAGCTTTCTTT. This codes for CASKGTGNTEAFF.

The chain carries TRBV18 and TRBJ2-7, with D perhaps TRBD2 (6 bases). CDR3 length: 14 amino acids. V lost 0 bases and J lost 9, with 15 bases in between. Germline V gene data show CDR1 as KGHSH and CDR2 as LQKENI. For the CDR3, the DNA is TGTGCCAGCTCACCACCGGGACTGGCGCTCGGGCAGTACTTC. It is translated as CASSPPGLALGQYF.

This clone was counted between two and nine times. The chain has TRBV5-1 and TRBJ1-1; D unresolved. V lost 4 bases, J lost 2 bases, and 12 bases lay in between. This CDR3 spans 14 amino acids. The V gene's germline CDR1 is SGHRS and CDR2 YFSETQ. The CDR3 nucleotides are TGCGCCAGCAGCACATCAGGAGGAAACACTGAAGCTTTCTTT. As protein: CASSTSGGNTEAFF.

The rearrangement uses TRBV6-1 and TRBJ2-1, with 9 bases aligning to TRBD2. V gave up 4 bases and J gave up 9 bases; unmatched junction bases: 16. This CDR3 comprises 17 residues. Germline V lookup: CDR1 MNHNS, CDR2 SASEGT. DNA of the CDR3: TGTGCCAGCAGTGGTAGTAGCGGGAGCGTTCGAGACGGTGAGCAGTTCTTC. It encodes CASSGSSGSVRDGEQFF.

This clone was recorded once. The chain links TRBV7-9 to TRBJ1-2, with a possible D match to TRBD1 (6 bases). The V end was cut by 5 bases, the J end by 7 bases, with 17 bases between. CDR1 and CDR2 (germline): SEHNR, FQNEAQ (reference sequence). The CDR3 spans 14 residues. DNA of the CDR3: TGTGCCAGCAGCCCCCTTCTGGGACACACTGGCTACACCTTC. Its protein product is CASSPLLGHTGYTF.